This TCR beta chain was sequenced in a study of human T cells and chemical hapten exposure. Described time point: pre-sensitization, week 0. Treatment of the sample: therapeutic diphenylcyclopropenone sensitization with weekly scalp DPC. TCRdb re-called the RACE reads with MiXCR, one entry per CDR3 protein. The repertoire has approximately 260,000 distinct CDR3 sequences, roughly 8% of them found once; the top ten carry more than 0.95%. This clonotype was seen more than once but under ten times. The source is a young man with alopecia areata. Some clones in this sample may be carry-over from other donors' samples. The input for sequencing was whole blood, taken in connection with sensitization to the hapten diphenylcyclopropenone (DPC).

The CDR3 loop reads CAISERVMNTEAFF. The DNA of the CDR3 is TGTGCCATCAGTGAGCGGGTTATGAACACTGAAGCTTTCTTT. The chain employs TRBV10-3 and TRBJ1-1; D uncertain. Trimming pared 2 bases from V and 0 bases from J, leaving 7 bases between. The CDR3 has 14 residues. Germline V lookup: CDR1 ENHRY, CDR2 SYGVKD.